A selection of T cell receptor beta chains follows, all from one sample in a study of blood T cell repertoires in COVID-19. TCRdb's copy holds only in-frame clones and misses some; the assay was immunoSEQ multiplex PCR. The sample carries some 140,000 clones, roughly 80% recorded once. Source material: peripheral blood. The receptors here all came from a woman aged 60 to 75 with acute or convalescent COVID-19. Each CDR3 is given with its conserved first and last residue. D genes are given only for firm matches. Not every row has a clone size; where given, it reads once, few, many or a size class.

j_gene: TRBJ1-1; abundance: -; d_gene: -; v_gene: TRBV30; CDR3aa: CAWTLTRQAEAFF; CDR3nt: TGTGCCTGGACCTTGACGAGACAGGCTGAAGCTTTCTTT
j_gene: TRBJ2-1; abundance: -; d_gene: TRBD2; v_gene: TRBV7-2; CDR3aa: CASSPSAGGGSGEQFF; CDR3nt: TGTGCCAGCAGCCCTAGCGCGGGGGGTGGGTCCGGTGAGCAGTTCTTC
j_gene: TRBJ2-1; abundance: -; d_gene: -; v_gene: TRBV20-1; CDR3aa: CSARDQVEQFF; CDR3nt: TGCAGTGCTAGAGATCAGGTCGAGCAGTTCTTC
j_gene: TRBJ2-5; abundance: -; d_gene: -; v_gene: TRBV14; CDR3aa: CASSQGLRETQYF; CDR3nt: TGTGCCAGCAGCCAAGGACTGCGAGAGACCCAGTACTTC
j_gene: TRBJ1-3; abundance: -; d_gene: -; v_gene: TRBV6-6; CDR3aa: CASGLGRDIYF; CDR3nt: TGTGCCAGCGGGTTGGGCAGGGACATATATTTT
j_gene: TRBJ2-1; abundance: -; d_gene: TRBD2; v_gene: TRBV6-6; CDR3aa: CASSNEGGGEVDEQFF; CDR3nt: TGTGCCAGCAGTAACGAGGGCGGGGGGGAAGTAGATGAGCAGTTCTTC
j_gene: TRBJ1-3; abundance: -; d_gene: -; v_gene: TRBV25-1; CDR3aa: CASSELFGDVGNTIYF; CDR3nt: TGTGCCAGCAGTGAATTGTTCGGGGATGTTGGAAACACCATATATTTT
j_gene: TRBJ1-1; abundance: -; d_gene: -; v_gene: TRBV11-2; CDR3aa: CASSPRGFEAFF; CDR3nt: TGTGCCAGCAGCCCTAGGGGCTTTGAAGCTTTCTTT
j_gene: TRBJ1-1; abundance: -; d_gene: -; v_gene: TRBV9; CDR3aa: CASSVGAGVATEAFF; CDR3nt: TGTGCCAGCAGCGTAGGGGCAGGGGTTGCCACTGAAGCTTTCTTT
j_gene: TRBJ2-1; abundance: -; d_gene: TRBD1; v_gene: TRBV7-6; CDR3aa: CASSSNTGGKGNEQFF; CDR3nt: TGTGCCAGCAGCTCAAACACAGGGGGCAAAGGCAATGAGCAGTTCTTC
j_gene: TRBJ1-2; abundance: -; d_gene: -; v_gene: TRBV5-8; CDR3aa: CASSFSGETGGYTF; CDR3nt: TGTGCCAGCAGCTTTTCAGGGGAGACTGGTGGCTACACCTTC
j_gene: TRBJ2-7; abundance: -; d_gene: TRBD1; v_gene: TRBV3-1/TRBV3-2; CDR3aa: CASSLLGQDREQYF; CDR3nt: TGTGCCAGCAGCCTCCTGGGACAGGATCGGGAGCAGTACTTC
j_gene: TRBJ2-1; abundance: few; d_gene: TRBD2; v_gene: TRBV4-2; CDR3aa: CASSTGLADYNEQFF; CDR3nt: TGTGCCAGCAGCACCGGACTAGCGGACTACAATGAGCAGTTCTTC
j_gene: TRBJ2-5; abundance: once; d_gene: -; v_gene: TRBV6-1; CDR3aa: CASSEIGKRGSQYF; CDR3nt: TGTGCCAGCAGTGAAATCGGAAAGAGAGGGTCCCAGTACTTC
j_gene: TRBJ2-3; abundance: -; d_gene: TRBD2; v_gene: TRBV5-1; CDR3aa: CASSLGRRGDLTDTQYF; CDR3nt: TGCGCCAGCAGCTTGGGTCGGCGGGGGGACCTCACAGATACGCAGTATTTT
j_gene: TRBJ1-5; abundance: -; d_gene: TRBD1; v_gene: TRBV2; CDR3aa: CASSDRTGTQPQHF; CDR3nt: TGTGCCAGCAGTGATCGGACAGGGACTCAGCCCCAGCATTTT
j_gene: TRBJ1-1; abundance: -; d_gene: -; v_gene: TRBV3-1/TRBV3-2; CDR3aa: CASSPMHRKTEAFF; CDR3nt: TGTGCCAGCAGCCCGATGCACAGGAAGACTGAAGCTTTCTTT
j_gene: TRBJ1-3; abundance: -; d_gene: TRBD1; v_gene: TRBV5-4; CDR3aa: CASSQGTGYGNTIYF; CDR3nt: TGTGCCAGCAGCCAAGGGACAGGGTATGGAAACACCATATATTTT
j_gene: TRBJ1-1; abundance: -; d_gene: -; v_gene: TRBV28; CDR3aa: CAIRTGSTEAFF; CDR3nt: TGTGCCATCAGAACGGGATCCACTGAAGCTTTCTTT
j_gene: TRBJ2-2; abundance: -; d_gene: -; v_gene: TRBV12-3/TRBV12-4; CDR3aa: CASSLGSAGELFF; CDR3nt: TGTGCCAGCAGCCTCGGGTCAGCCGGGGAGCTGTTTTTT
j_gene: TRBJ2-2; abundance: -; d_gene: TRBD1; v_gene: TRBV7-8; CDR3aa: CASSLGYRGNTGELFF; CDR3nt: TGTGCCAGCAGCTTAGGGTACAGGGGGAACACCGGGGAGCTGTTTTTT
j_gene: TRBJ1-5; abundance: -; d_gene: TRBD1; v_gene: TRBV15; CDR3aa: CATSRDLGTGYNQPQHF; CDR3nt: TGTGCCACCAGCAGAGACCTAGGGACAGGGTATAACCAGCCCCAGCATTTT
j_gene: TRBJ1-6; abundance: -; d_gene: -; v_gene: TRBV6-5; CDR3aa: CASRSQASKNSPLHF; CDR3nt: TGTGCCAGCAGGAGCCAGGCTTCGAAAAATTCACCCCTCCACTTT
j_gene: TRBJ2-3; abundance: few; d_gene: -; v_gene: TRBV3-1/TRBV3-2; CDR3aa: CASSQQRSSTDTQYF; CDR3nt: TGTGCCAGCAGCCAGCAGAGGTCGAGCACAGATACGCAGTATTTT
j_gene: TRBJ1-2; abundance: -; d_gene: -; v_gene: TRBV5-6; CDR3aa: CASSSGLSYGYTF; CDR3nt: TGTGCCAGCAGCTCAGGTCTCAGCTATGGCTACACCTTC
j_gene: TRBJ1-1; abundance: -; d_gene: -; v_gene: TRBV19; CDR3aa: CASKIQGGSTEAFF; CDR3nt: TGTGCCAGTAAAATACAGGGCGGAAGCACTGAAGCTTTCTTT
j_gene: TRBJ2-5; abundance: -; d_gene: TRBD1; v_gene: TRBV5-1; CDR3aa: CASSLDGQGLETQYF; CDR3nt: TGCGCCAGCAGCTTGGACGGACAGGGATTAGAGACCCAGTACTTC
j_gene: TRBJ1-6; abundance: -; d_gene: -; v_gene: TRBV9; CDR3aa: CASSGDRGSNSPLHF; CDR3nt: TGTGCCAGCAGCGGTGATAGGGGGTCTAATTCACCCCTCCACTTT
j_gene: TRBJ2-3; abundance: -; d_gene: TRBD1; v_gene: TRBV24-1; CDR3aa: CATSAVRDRATDTQYF; CDR3nt: TGTGCCACCAGTGCAGTTAGGGACAGGGCCACAGATACGCAGTATTTT
j_gene: TRBJ2-5; abundance: -; d_gene: TRBD2; v_gene: TRBV5-1; CDR3aa: CASRMGLAVGETQYF; CDR3nt: TGCGCCAGCCGGATGGGACTAGCGGTTGGAGAGACCCAGTACTTC
j_gene: TRBJ1-6; abundance: -; d_gene: -; v_gene: TRBV2; CDR3aa: CASSEAWSGSNSPLHF; CDR3nt: TGTGCCAGCAGTGAAGCATGGTCAGGATCTAATTCACCCCTCCACTTT
j_gene: TRBJ2-7; abundance: -; d_gene: -; v_gene: TRBV27; CDR3aa: CASSWGAFLSYEQYF; CDR3nt: TGTGCCAGCAGTTGGGGAGCCTTTCTCTCCTACGAGCAGTACTTC
j_gene: TRBJ1-1; abundance: -; d_gene: TRBD1; v_gene: TRBV9; CDR3aa: CASSPILQGVYTEAFF; CDR3nt: TGTGCCAGCAGCCCCATCCTACAGGGGGTTTACACTGAAGCTTTCTTT
j_gene: TRBJ2-3; abundance: once; d_gene: TRBD1; v_gene: TRBV19; CDR3aa: CASSIRQGAPDTQYF; CDR3nt: TGTGCCAGTAGTATTCGACAGGGGGCCCCAGATACGCAGTATTTT
j_gene: TRBJ1-5; abundance: -; d_gene: TRBD1; v_gene: TRBV5-1; CDR3aa: CASSIGTENQPQHF; CDR3nt: TGCGCCAGCAGCATCGGGACAGAAAATCAGCCCCAGCATTTT
j_gene: TRBJ2-1; abundance: -; d_gene: TRBD1; v_gene: TRBV10-1; CDR3aa: CASSESGTGFYNEQFF; CDR3nt: TGCGCCAGCAGTGAGTCAGGGACAGGCTTCTACAATGAGCAGTTCTTC
j_gene: TRBJ1-3; abundance: once; d_gene: -; v_gene: TRBV18; CDR3aa: CASSPPSRPPGNTIYF; CDR3nt: TGTGCCAGCTCACCACCGTCCAGGCCGCCTGGAAACACCATATATTTT
j_gene: TRBJ1-5; abundance: -; d_gene: -; v_gene: TRBV29-1; CDR3aa: CSVVRIRANRPYSNQPQHF; CDR3nt: TGCAGCGTTGTTCGAATCAGGGCCAACAGGCCGTATAGCAATCAGCCCCAGCATTTT
j_gene: TRBJ1-1; abundance: few; d_gene: -; v_gene: TRBV2; CDR3aa: CASTPVRNTEAFF; CDR3nt: TGTGCCAGCACCCCGGTGAGGAACACTGAAGCTTTCTTT
j_gene: TRBJ1-5; abundance: -; d_gene: TRBD1; v_gene: TRBV19; CDR3aa: CASNEGQPGVKPQHF; CDR3nt: TGTGCCAGTAACGAGGGACAGCCTGGGGTAAAGCCCCAGCATTTT
j_gene: TRBJ1-1; abundance: once; d_gene: TRBD1; v_gene: TRBV6-2/TRBV6-3; CDR3aa: CASSYRDRAVTEAFF; CDR3nt: TGTGCCAGCAGTTACCGGGACAGGGCGGTCACTGAAGCTTTCTTT
j_gene: TRBJ1-2; abundance: -; d_gene: -; v_gene: TRBV2; CDR3aa: CASSARITPRGNYGYTF; CDR3nt: TGTGCCAGCAGCGCCCGCATAACCCCCAGGGGTAACTATGGCTACACCTTC
j_gene: TRBJ1-2; abundance: once; d_gene: -; v_gene: TRBV5-5; CDR3aa: CASSARTVGYGYTF; CDR3nt: TGTGCCAGCAGCGCCCGGACAGTAGGATATGGCTACACCTTC
j_gene: TRBJ1-4; abundance: -; d_gene: TRBD1; v_gene: TRBV10-1; CDR3aa: CASGSGQGEKLFF; CDR3nt: TGCGCCAGCGGATCTGGACAGGGTGAAAAACTGTTTTTT